This entry lists 30 T cell receptor beta chains sequenced from one sample in a study of OX40 agonist ivuxolimab in advanced cancers. Repertoires were generated with immunoSEQ multiplex PCR, while TCRdb's copy carries only in-frame clones and drops some. The table shows more than 60,000 clones, with about 88% occurring only once. This sample comprised CD4+ or CD8+ T cells sorted from blood, obtained in a trial of the OX40 agonist ivuxolimab. Receptor source: an adult with an advanced solid tumor such as melanoma, head and neck, liver or kidney cancer.

This sequence joins TRBV5-1 and TRBJ2-5; D may be TRBD1 (6 bases). V dropped 4 bases and J dropped 1 base, with 8 bases sitting between them. Germline V gives CDR1 SGHRS, CDR2 YFSETQ. The CDR3 loop spans 13 amino acids. The CDR3 is CASSQGIQETQYF. The CDR3 DNA sequence: TGCGCCAGCAGCCAGGGGATCCAAGAGACCCAGTACTTC.

The chain carries TRBV27 and TRBJ2-7; 9 bases align to TRBD1. Per the germline V gene, CDR1 is MNHEY and CDR2 is SMNVEV (reference sequence). V shed 4 bases, J shed 7 bases, and the junction held 14 bases outside the gene matches. This CDR3 has 16 amino acids. The CDR3 reads CASSSLGGDRAGEQYF. DNA for the CDR3: TGTGCCAGCAGTTCACTGGGAGGGGACAGGGCTGGGGAGCAGTACTTC.

This chain links TRBV10-2 with TRBJ2-1, with 10 bases fitting TRBD2. CDR3 size: 15 residues. J gave up 9 bases and V 0 bases, and 5 bases lay outside the gene matches. Germline V CDR1 and CDR2: WSHSY, SAAADI. Written as DNA, the CDR3 is TGCGCCAGCAGTGAGTCTGCTAGCGGGAGAGGTGAGCAGTTCTTC. This gives the protein CASSESASGRGEQFF.

This clone was recorded a few times. This chain links TRBV18 with TRBJ1-4; TRBD1 aligns across 7 bases. Trimming removed 2 bases from V and 4 bases from J; junction bases left unmatched: 4. This CDR3 is built from 15 residues. Germline V gene data show CDR1 as KGHSH and CDR2 as LQKENI. This CDR3 is CASSPIQGRNEKLFF. DNA of the CDR3: TGTGCCAGCTCACCAATACAGGGGCGTAATGAAAAACTGTTTTTT.

This chain joins TRBV5-1 and TRBJ1-1; D is possibly TRBD1 (6 bases). This CDR3 is 15 amino acids long. CDR1 is SGHRS and CDR2 is YFSETQ in the germline V gene. Trimming shortened V by 0 bases and J by 6 bases, and 15 bases separated the two germline ends. DNA of the CDR3: TGCGCCAGCAGCTTGGCCAGTTTTGGGGGCTCTGAAGCTTTCTTT. Amino acid sequence: CASSLASFGGSEAFF.

V gene TRBV7-2 combines with J gene TRBJ2-1; 9 bases align to TRBD2. The CDR3 runs 13 residues. Germline loops: CDR1 SGHTA, CDR2 FQGNSA. After removal of 5 bases from V and 12 bases from J, the junction contained 8 bases not matched to a gene. DNA for the CDR3: TGTGCCAGCAGCCCGTTAGCGGGAGTCACGCAGTTCTTC. It specifies CASSPLAGVTQFF.

The gene calls are TRBV27 and TRBJ2-7; the D gene could be TRBD1 or TRBD2 (5 bases each). The germline gives CDR1 MNHEY, CDR2 SMNVEV (reference sequence). The CDR3 covers 15 residues. Deletions cut 5 bases from V and 3 bases from J, with 17 bases between. The CDR3 loop reads CASSLGPGVRYEQYF. The CDR3 nucleotides are TGTGCCAGCAGTCTGGGACCCGGGGTTCGCTACGAGCAGTACTTC.

This chain connects TRBV5-1 to TRBJ1-1, with D possibly matching TRBD1 (5 bases). Between the trimmed V and J ends, which lost 1 base and 0 bases, there was a span of 16 bases. Germline CDR1 is SGHRS and CDR2 is YFSETQ. The CDR3 consists of 17 residues. The CDR3 region is CASSLMAGRRVNTEAFF. Written as DNA, the CDR3 is TGCGCCAGCAGCTTGATGGCAGGGAGAAGGGTGAACACTGAAGCTTTCTTT.

Comment on this clone: One end of the junction does not line up with germline, which may come from a read error. The chain uses TRBV30 and TRBJ1-6; a possible D gene is TRBD1 (6 bases). There are 13 residues in the CDR3. Germline V gives CDR1 GTSNPN, CDR2 SVGIG (reference sequence). The CDR3, as DNA: TGCGCCTGGAGTGAGGACAGTAATTCACCCCTCCACTTT. Residues: CAWSEDSNSPLHF.

This clone was counted between two and nine times. The chain uses TRBV18 and TRBJ1-4; tentatively, D is TRBD1 (5 bases). The germline V gene encodes CDR1 KGHSH and CDR2 LQKENI. The CDR3 runs to 16 residues. Trimming shortened V by 3 bases and J by 5 bases, and 16 bases separated the two germline ends. The CDR3 DNA reads as TGTGCCAGCTCACCCGTAAAGGGGCAGTCCAATGAAAAACTGTTTTTT. Translating it yields CASSPVKGQSNEKLFF.

The V and J genes are TRBV9 and TRBJ1-1; D remains unclear. V lost 1 base and J 3 bases, leaving 10 bases between the germline ends. This CDR3 has 14 amino acids. Germline CDR1 SGDLS, CDR2 YYNGEE. CDR3 coding DNA: TGTGCCAGCAGCGTAATTGGACGGCACACTGAAGCTTTCTTT. Protein product: CASSVIGRHTEAFF.

V gene TRBV7-6 combines with J gene TRBJ2-2; D might be TRBD2 (6 bases). This CDR3 is built from 14 residues. Germline values: CDR1 SGHVS, CDR2 FNYEAQ. V was cut by 5 bases and J by 4 bases, with 11 bases left in between. The CDR3 spells CASSPVAATGELFF. The CDR3 DNA sequence: TGTGCCAGCAGCCCAGTAGCGGCCACCGGGGAGCTGTTTTTT.

The rearrangement links TRBV7-6 to TRBJ2-1; D ambiguous. The V end lost 2 bases, the J end lost 7 bases, and 12 bases lay between the germline ends. From germline, CDR1 is SGHVS and CDR2 FNYEAQ. The CDR3 runs to 14 residues. CDR3 nucleotides: TGTGCCAGCAGCTTAAGCCAGGTTAATAATGAGCAGTTCTTC. It encodes CASSLSQVNNEQFF.

The chain recombines TRBV18 with TRBJ2-7; the match to TRBD1 covers 7 bases. CDR3 length: 13 amino acids. Trimming removed 5 bases from V and 7 bases from J; junction bases left unmatched: 8. CDR1 is KGHSH, CDR2 LQKENI, per germline. CDR3 region: CASSMDRSGEQYF. Written as DNA, the CDR3 is TGTGCCAGCTCAATGGACAGGTCCGGGGAGCAGTACTTC.

The chain carries TRBV27 and TRBJ2-7; 8 nucleotides align to TRBD1. The V and J ends lost 1 base and 4 bases, in that order; junction bases with no gene match: 3. Germline V CDR1 and CDR2: MNHEY, SMNVEV (reference sequence). The CDR3 spans 14 residues. CDR3 DNA: TGTGCCAGCAGTTTATTAGGACAGGGTTACGAGCAGTACTTC. It translates to CASSLLGQGYEQYF.

The J gene is TRBJ2-1, the V gene TRBV7-2; 8 bases are a match to TRBD1. Germline CDR1 SGHTA, CDR2 FQGNSA. This CDR3 contains 14 residues. The V gene end was trimmed by 5 bases and the J gene end by 12 bases; junction bases not matched to a gene: 12. The CDR3, as DNA: TGTGCCAGCAGCACGTACAGGGGGAGGTTAGGGCAGTTCTTC. The encoded protein is CASSTYRGRLGQFF.

The CDR3 bases are TGTGCCAGCAGTACGACATCTACCAATGAAGCTTTCTTT. Translation gives CASSTTSTNEAFF. The chain combines TRBV28 with TRBJ1-1; unclear D gene. CDR1 is MDHEN, CDR2 SYDVKM, per germline. With 5 bases removed from V and 7 bases from J, the gap between germline ends came to 14 bases. The CDR3 covers 13 residues.

The V gene is TRBV18, the J gene TRBJ1-3, with 7 nucleotides matching TRBD1. Trimming cost V 1 base and J 2 bases; bases outside gene matches: 2. This CDR3 contains 15 residues. Per the germline V gene, CDR1 is KGHSH and CDR2 is LQKENI. The CDR3 loop is CASSPQGATGNTIYF. For the CDR3, the DNA is TGTGCCAGCTCACCACAGGGGGCGACTGGAAACACCATATATTTT.

The chain links TRBV10-3 to TRBJ2-5, with D perhaps matching TRBD1 or TRBD2 (5 bases each). Between the trimmed V and J ends, which lost 6 bases and 2 bases, there was a span of 10 bases. Germline CDR1 is ENHRY and CDR2 is SYGVKD. The CDR3 is 13 residues long. CDR3 bases: TGTGCCATCAGGGACGGGGCGCAAGAGACCCAGTACTTC. Protein product: CAIRDGAQETQYF.

The chain couples TRBV5-8 to TRBJ2-2; maybe TRBD2 (5 bases). The CDR3 spans 13 residues. Trimming shortened V by 4 bases and J by 6 bases, and 10 bases separated the two germline ends. The germline V gene encodes CDR1 SGHTS and CDR2 YDEGEE. CDR3 sequence (DNA): TGTGCCAGCAGCCTGGAGGTATCCGGGGAGCTGTTTTTT. Its translation is CASSLEVSGELFF.

The chain is built from TRBV5-1 and TRBJ2-5; possibly TRBD1 or TRBD2 for D (5 bases each). V lost 2 bases and J 4 bases, leaving 12 bases between the germline ends. There are 14 residues in the CDR3. CDR1 is SGHRS and CDR2 is YFSETQ in the germline V gene. The CDR3 DNA sequence: TGCGCCAGCAGCTTTGGAGGAAGGGGAGAGACCCAGTACTTC. This translates into CASSFGGRGETQYF.

On this clone: Other DNA sequences from this sample encode an identical CDR3 as well. V usage is TRBV18 and J usage is TRBJ2-7, with TRBD1 identical over 10 bases. The CDR3 is 15 amino acids. V was pared by 2 bases and J by 3 bases, with 4 bases of the junction left unmatched. Germline V gene lookup returns CDR1 KGHSH and CDR2 LQKENI. This CDR3 reads CASSPSGQGYYEQYF. Here the CDR3 DNA reads TGTGCCAGCTCACCATCGGGACAGGGGTACTACGAGCAGTACTTC. The variable domain in full, with the rest retrieved from reference TRBV18 and TRBJ2-7, is NAGVMQNPRHLVRRRGQEARLRCSPMKGHSHVYWYRQLPEEGLKFMVYLQKENIIDESGMPKERFSAEFPKEGPSILRIQQVVRGDSAAYFCASSPSGQGYYEQYFGPGTRLTVT.

The V and J genes are TRBV11-2 and TRBJ1-2; D remains ambiguous. V lost 0 bases, J lost 5 bases, and 10 bases lay in between. Germline V gene lookup returns CDR1 SGHAT and CDR2 FQNNGV. The CDR3 extends over 14 amino acids. Here the CDR3 DNA reads TGTGCCAGCAGCTTAGATCTTCGTGAATATGGCTACACCTTC. Its protein product is CASSLDLREYGYTF. Variable domain in full (rest from reference TRBV11-2 and TRBJ1-2): EAGVAQSPRYKIIEKRQSVAFWCNPISGHATLYWYQQILGQGPKLLIQFQNNGVVDDSQLPKDRFSAERLKGVDSTLKIQPAKLEDSAVYLCASSLDLREYGYTFGSGTRLTVV.

This clone was picked up a small number of times. This chain connects TRBV29-1 to TRBJ2-7, with D perhaps TRBD1 (6 bases). This CDR3 region has 13 residues. Germline V gene data show CDR1 as SQVTM and CDR2 as ANQGSEA. V was pared by 3 bases and J by 7 bases, with 16 bases between. DNA of the CDR3: TGCAGCGTTGACTCCACAGGGACGGAAGAGCAGTACTTC. Its translation: CSVDSTGTEEQYF.

V gene TRBV6-4 combines with J gene TRBJ1-1; no clear D gene. Germline V gene data show CDR1 as MRHNA and CDR2 as SNTAGT. Trimming removed 4 bases at V and 5 bases at J, with 17 bases between. This CDR3 has 15 amino acids. The CDR3 region is CASSALGLMGTEAFF. In DNA, the CDR3 is TGTGCCAGCAGTGCCCTCGGACTTATGGGGACTGAAGCTTTCTTT.

This clone was found once. The rearrangement uses TRBV15 and TRBJ2-5; D remains unclear. The V gene's germline CDR1 is LNHNV and CDR2 YYDKDF (reference sequence). V was shortened by 0 bases and J by 0 bases, with 8 bases between the two germline ends. The CDR3 is made up of 15 amino acids. CDR3 in amino acids: CATSRDRPNQETQYF. CDR3 nucleotides: TGTGCCACCAGCAGAGATAGGCCTAACCAAGAGACCCAGTACTTC.

The rearrangement links TRBV7-2 to TRBJ2-7, with a tentative D call TRBD1 (5 bases). The CDR3 spans 15 residues. Germline-derived CDR1 and CDR2 are SGHTA and FQGNSA. Trimming removed 1 base from V and 2 bases from J, with 12 bases in between. The DNA of the CDR3 is TGTGCCAGCAGCTTAGTGGGTCAGGGCCCCTACGAGCAGTACTTC. Its protein product is CASSLVGQGPYEQYF.

This chain uses TRBV7-2 with TRBJ1-1; D not certain. V was cut by 6 bases and J by 7 bases, with 15 bases left in between. Germline V CDR1 and CDR2: SGHTA, FQGNSA. The CDR3 runs 13 residues. The CDR3 DNA reads TGTGCCAGCAGTCCTTCGAGGGAGGGTGAAGCTTTCTTT. This translates into CASSPSREGEAFF.

The chain uses TRBV5-4 and TRBJ2-1; TRBD2 is a possible D gene (6 bases). CDR1 and CDR2 (germline): SGHNT, YYREEE (reference sequence). V was clipped by 3 bases and J by 4 bases, with 14 bases between them. This CDR3 has 15 residues. The CDR3 here is CASSSPGLAYNEQFF. CDR3 in DNA: TGTGCCAGCAGCTCGCCGGGACTGGCTTACAATGAGCAGTTCTTC.

V gene TRBV7-3 combines with J gene TRBJ1-1; D remains ambiguous. The V gene's germline CDR1 is SGHTA and CDR2 FQGTGA. Trimming pared 5 bases from V and 2 bases from J, leaving 9 bases between. CDR3 length equals 13 residues. The CDR3 coding sequence is TGTGCCAGCAGCGTGGACGGTAACACTGAAGCTTTCTTT. Translated, it gives CASSVDGNTEAFF.